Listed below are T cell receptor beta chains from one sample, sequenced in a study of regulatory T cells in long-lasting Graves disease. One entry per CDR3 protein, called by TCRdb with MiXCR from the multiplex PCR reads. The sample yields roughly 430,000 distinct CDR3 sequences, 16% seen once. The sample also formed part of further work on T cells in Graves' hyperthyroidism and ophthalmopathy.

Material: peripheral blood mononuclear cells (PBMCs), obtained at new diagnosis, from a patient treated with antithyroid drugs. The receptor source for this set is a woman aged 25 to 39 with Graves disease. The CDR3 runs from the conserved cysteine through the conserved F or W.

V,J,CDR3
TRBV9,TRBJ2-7,CASSVASVGDGEQYF
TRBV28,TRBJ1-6,CASSLARVEGTYMYNSPLHF
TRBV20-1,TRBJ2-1,CSAWAGGFNEQFF
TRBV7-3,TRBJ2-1,CASSFSGTNEQFF
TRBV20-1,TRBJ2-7,CSARERQGIYEQYF
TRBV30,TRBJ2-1,CALLLDNNEQFF
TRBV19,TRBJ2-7,CASSPSTKDEQYF
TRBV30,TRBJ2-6,CAWSVRRTNRGANVLTF
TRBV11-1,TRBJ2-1,CASSLDQLLAGEREQFF
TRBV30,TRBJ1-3,CAWSPGSSGNTIYF
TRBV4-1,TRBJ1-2,CASSQGQGGNGYTF
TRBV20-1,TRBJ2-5,CSAMTGPETQYF
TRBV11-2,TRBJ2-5,CASSRGGAVLQETQYF
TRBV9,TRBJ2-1,CASSISGLLSSYNEQFF
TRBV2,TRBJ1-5,CASTRGYNQPQHF
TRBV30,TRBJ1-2,CAWSDSHGYTF
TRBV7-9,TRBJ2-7,CASSLGLEIYEQYF
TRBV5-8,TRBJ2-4,CASSLGSQYF
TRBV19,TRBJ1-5,CASTMTGNQPQHF
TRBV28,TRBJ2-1,CASRFGVGGGWNEQFF
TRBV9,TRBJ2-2,CASSVYRNTGELFF
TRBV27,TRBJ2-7,CASSNDRVSYEQYF
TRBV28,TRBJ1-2,CASSLAGKVRGYTF
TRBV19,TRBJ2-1,CASSMFASGSALFF
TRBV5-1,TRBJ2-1,CASSLRAGPQKDSEQFF
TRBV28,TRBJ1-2,CASSIGGVQAFSGYTF
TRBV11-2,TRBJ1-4,CASSPGRSERVMKKLFF
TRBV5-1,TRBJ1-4,CASSFATGGEKLFF
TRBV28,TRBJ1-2,CASRIRQTYGGYTF
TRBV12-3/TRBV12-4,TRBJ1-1,CANGRAQGVAFF
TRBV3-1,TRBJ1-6,CASSQAIGSPLHF
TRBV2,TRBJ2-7,CASSELYEQYF
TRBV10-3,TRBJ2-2,CAVLGLAGSNTGELFF
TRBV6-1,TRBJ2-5,CASSATGGTETQYF
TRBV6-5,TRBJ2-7,CASSYPPSGSSYEQYF
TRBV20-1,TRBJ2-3,CSARALYTSGSGNTQYF
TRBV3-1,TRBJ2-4,CASSYGAGQAKNIQYF
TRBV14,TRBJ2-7,CASSQDPGFDEQYF
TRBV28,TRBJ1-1,CASSQGAGMNTEAFF
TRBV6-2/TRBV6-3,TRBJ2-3,CASSVTSGRTDTQYF
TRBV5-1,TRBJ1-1,CASTPRPELITEAFF
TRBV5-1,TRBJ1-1,CASSLAQGQGGGAFF
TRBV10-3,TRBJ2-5,CANRRDLQETQYF
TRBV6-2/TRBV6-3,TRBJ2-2,CASSYDLDSGELFF
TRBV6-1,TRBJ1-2,CASSEGVRRGYTF
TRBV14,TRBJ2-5,CASSYIGQETQYF
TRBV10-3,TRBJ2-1,CAISGGGAPEQFF
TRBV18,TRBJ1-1,CASSPRGESTEAFF
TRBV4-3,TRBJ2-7,CASSQDGSQEQYF
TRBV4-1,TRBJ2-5,CASSQEGTGGETQYF
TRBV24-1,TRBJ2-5,CATSDRGQGKETQYF
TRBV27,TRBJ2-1,CASSRGGLHNEQFF
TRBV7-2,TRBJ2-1,CASSFEGGGPGNEQFF
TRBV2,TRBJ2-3,CASSGWGTGTDTQYF
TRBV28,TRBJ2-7,CASRLAGGKQYF
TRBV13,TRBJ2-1,CASSFRSTAYNEQFF
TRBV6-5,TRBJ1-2,CASSYRTGVSNYGYTF
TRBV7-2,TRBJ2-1,CASSPSASGGVEQFF
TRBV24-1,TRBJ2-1,CATSDFQGGKYNEQFF